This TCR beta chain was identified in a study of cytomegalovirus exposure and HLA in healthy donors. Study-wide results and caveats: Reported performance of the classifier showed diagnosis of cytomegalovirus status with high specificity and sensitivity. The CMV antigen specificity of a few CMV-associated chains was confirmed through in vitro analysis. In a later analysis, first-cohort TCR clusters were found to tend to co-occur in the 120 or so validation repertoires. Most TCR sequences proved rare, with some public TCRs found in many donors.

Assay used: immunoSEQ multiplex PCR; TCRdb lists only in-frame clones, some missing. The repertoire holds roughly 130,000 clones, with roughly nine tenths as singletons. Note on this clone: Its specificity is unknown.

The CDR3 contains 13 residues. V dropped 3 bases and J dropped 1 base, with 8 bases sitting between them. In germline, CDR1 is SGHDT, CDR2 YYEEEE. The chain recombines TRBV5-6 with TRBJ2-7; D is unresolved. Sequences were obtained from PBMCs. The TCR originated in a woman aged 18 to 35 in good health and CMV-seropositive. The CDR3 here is CASSSTFSYEQYF. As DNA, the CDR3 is TGTGCCAGCAGCTCTACCTTTTCCTACGAGCAGTACTTC.